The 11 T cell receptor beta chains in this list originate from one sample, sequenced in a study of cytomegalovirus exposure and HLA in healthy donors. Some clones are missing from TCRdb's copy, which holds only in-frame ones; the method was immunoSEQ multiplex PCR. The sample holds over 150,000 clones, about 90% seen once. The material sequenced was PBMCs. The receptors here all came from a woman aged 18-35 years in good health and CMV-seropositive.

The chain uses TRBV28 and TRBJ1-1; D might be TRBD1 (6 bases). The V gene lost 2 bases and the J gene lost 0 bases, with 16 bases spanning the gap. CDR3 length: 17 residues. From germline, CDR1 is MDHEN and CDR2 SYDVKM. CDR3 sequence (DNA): TGTGCCAGCAGTTTAAGGGGGGGGCCCGGGCTGAACACTGAAGCTTTCTTT. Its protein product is CASSLRGGPGLNTEAFF.

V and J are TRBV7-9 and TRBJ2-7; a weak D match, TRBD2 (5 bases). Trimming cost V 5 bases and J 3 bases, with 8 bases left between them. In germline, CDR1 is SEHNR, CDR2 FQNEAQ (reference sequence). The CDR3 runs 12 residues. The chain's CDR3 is CASSASGYEQYF. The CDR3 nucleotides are TGTGCCAGCAGCGCGAGCGGCTACGAGCAGTACTTC.

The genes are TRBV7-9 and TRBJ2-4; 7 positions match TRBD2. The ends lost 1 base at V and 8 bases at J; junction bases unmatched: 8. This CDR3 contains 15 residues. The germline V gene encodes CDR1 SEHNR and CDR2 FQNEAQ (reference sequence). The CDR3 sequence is CASSLVGGSFDIQYF. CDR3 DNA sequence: TGTGCCAGCAGCTTAGTTGGCGGGAGTTTCGACATTCAGTACTTC.

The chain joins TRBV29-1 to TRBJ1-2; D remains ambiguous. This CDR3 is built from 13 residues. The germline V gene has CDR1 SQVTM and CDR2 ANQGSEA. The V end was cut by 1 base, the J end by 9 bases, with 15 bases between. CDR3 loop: CSVEGDTVLSYTF. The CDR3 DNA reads TGCAGCGTTGAAGGTGACACGGTTCTTAGCTACACCTTC.

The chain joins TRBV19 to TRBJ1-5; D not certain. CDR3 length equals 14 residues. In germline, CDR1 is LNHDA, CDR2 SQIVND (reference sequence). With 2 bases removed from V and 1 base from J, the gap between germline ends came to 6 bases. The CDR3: CASSISGSNQPQHF. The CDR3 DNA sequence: TGTGCCAGTAGTATAAGCGGAAGCAATCAGCCCCAGCATTTT.

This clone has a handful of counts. In nucleotides, the CDR3 is TGTGCCAGCAGCATCAGCGCGGAATACTACGAGCAGTACTTC. Translating it yields CASSISAEYYEQYF. The V and J genes are TRBV7-8 and TRBJ2-7; D unresolved. The V gene's germline CDR1 is SGHVS and CDR2 FQNEAQ. CDR3 length: 14 residues. Trimming removed 5 bases at V and 3 bases at J, with 14 bases between.

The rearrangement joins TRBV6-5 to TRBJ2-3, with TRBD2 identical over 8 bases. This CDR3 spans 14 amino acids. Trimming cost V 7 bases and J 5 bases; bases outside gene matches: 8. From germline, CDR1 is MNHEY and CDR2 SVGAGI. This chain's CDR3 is CASTPGLGIDTQYF. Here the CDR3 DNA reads TGTGCCAGCACCCCGGGACTAGGGATAGATACGCAGTATTTT.

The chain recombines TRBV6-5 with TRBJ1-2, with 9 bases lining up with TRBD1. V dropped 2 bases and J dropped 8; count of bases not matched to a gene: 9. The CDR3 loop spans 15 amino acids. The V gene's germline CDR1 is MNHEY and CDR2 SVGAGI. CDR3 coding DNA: TGTGCCAGCAGTTACGGCCGACAGGGGGTGAAGGGCTACACCTTC. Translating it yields CASSYGRQGVKGYTF.

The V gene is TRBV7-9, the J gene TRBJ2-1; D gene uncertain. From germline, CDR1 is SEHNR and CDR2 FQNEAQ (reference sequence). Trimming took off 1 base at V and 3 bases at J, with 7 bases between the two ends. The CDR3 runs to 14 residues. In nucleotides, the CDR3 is TGTGCCAGCAGCTTAGGCGGATACTACAATGAGCAGTTCTTC. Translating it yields CASSLGGYYNEQFF.

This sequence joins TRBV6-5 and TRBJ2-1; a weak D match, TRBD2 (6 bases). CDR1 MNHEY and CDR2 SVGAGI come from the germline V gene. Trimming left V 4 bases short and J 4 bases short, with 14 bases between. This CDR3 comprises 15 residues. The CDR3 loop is CASSSGEDQYNEQFF. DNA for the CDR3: TGTGCCAGCAGTTCGGGGGAAGACCAATACAATGAGCAGTTCTTC.

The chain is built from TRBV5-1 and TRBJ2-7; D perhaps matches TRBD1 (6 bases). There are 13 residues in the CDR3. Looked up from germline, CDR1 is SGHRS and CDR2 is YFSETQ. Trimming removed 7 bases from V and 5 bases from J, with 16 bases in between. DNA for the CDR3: TGCGCCAGCCCGACAGGATCTTTGCACGAGCAGTACTTC. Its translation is CASPTGSLHEQYF.